These 14 T cell receptor beta chains were sequenced from one sample in a study of T cell responses to AZD1222 COVID-19 vaccine (dated by TCRdb to about 2021). The time point tag for this specimen amounts to: baseline before first vaccination. The library was built by means of the immunoSEQ multiplex PCR assay. This is the immuneACCESS table as TCRdb keeps it, with only in-frame sequences that have V and J called. A part of the clones is gone; compared with another copy, unresolved V genes explain less than half, and the rest is unexplained. The sample records about 110,000 clones, about 92% of which are singletons. Clones ranked in the top ten supply approximately 1.1% of the sample. The sample here was peripheral blood, taken on day 0 of AZD1222 vaccination. The receptors were sampled from an adult in good health.

Only a few counts were recorded for this clone. The rearrangement links TRBV5-1 to TRBJ2-5; 8 nucleotides align to TRBD2. The CDR3 loop spans 16 amino acids. Trimming cost V 4 bases and J 4 bases; bases outside gene matches: 12. Germline V gives CDR1 SGHRS, CDR2 YFSETQ. Written as DNA, the CDR3 is TGCGCCAGCAGCCCGGCGGTAGCGGGATTAGGAGAGACCCAGTACTTC. It specifies CASSPAVAGLGETQYF.

Only a few counts were recorded for this clone. V and J are TRBV14 and TRBJ1-6; D remains unclear. From germline, CDR1 is SGHDN and CDR2 FVKESK. The CDR3 runs to 13 residues. V was cut by 3 bases and J by 7 bases, with 7 bases left in between. The CDR3 loop reads CASSHSGNSPLHF. The CDR3 nucleotides are TGTGCCAGCAGCCATTCGGGAAATTCACCCCTCCACTTT.

The chain has TRBV13 and TRBJ2-1; D is perhaps TRBD2 (5 bases). V lost 0 bases, J lost 1 base, and 7 bases lay in between. CDR1 is PRHDT and CDR2 is FYEKMQ in the germline V gene (reference sequence). The CDR3 extends over 15 amino acids. The CDR3 spells CASSLGSGSYNEQFF. As DNA, the CDR3 is TGTGCCAGCAGCTTAGGAAGCGGTTCCTACAATGAGCAGTTCTTC.

The chain couples TRBV7-3 to TRBJ2-3; 11 bases agree with TRBD2. Germline CDR1 SGHTA, CDR2 FQGTGA. V trimming: 5 bases; J trimming: 5 bases; junction bases outside the gene matches: 3. The CDR3 has 14 amino acids. CDR3 sequence reads: CASSLGTSGDTQYF. The DNA for the CDR3 is TGTGCCAGCAGCCTTGGGACTAGCGGAGATACGCAGTATTTT.

This chain links TRBV10-3 with TRBJ1-6; D is undetermined. With 3 bases removed from V and 10 bases from J, the gap between germline ends came to 7 bases. CDR1 and CDR2 from the germline V gene are ENHRY and SYGVKD. The CDR3 is 12 residues long. The CDR3 DNA reads as TGTGCCATCAGTGAAACGGGGTCACCCCTCCACTTT. Translation: CAISETGSPLHF.

V gene TRBV6-5 combines with J gene TRBJ1-4; TRBD1 might be the D (5 bases). This CDR3 is built from 13 residues. The germline V gene encodes CDR1 MNHEY and CDR2 SVGAGI. V lost 2 bases and J 6 bases, leaving 7 bases between the germline ends. For the CDR3, the DNA is TGTGCCAGCAGTTACAGGGGTGATGAAAAACTGTTTTTT. Translating gives CASSYRGDEKLFF.

The gene calls are TRBV24-1 and TRBJ1-2; 7 bases fit TRBD1. This CDR3 contains 13 residues. Germline V gene lookup returns CDR1 KGHDR and CDR2 SFDVKD. The ends lost 4 bases at V and 2 bases at J; junction bases unmatched: 0. The CDR3 coding sequence is TGTGCCACCAGTGAGGGACAGAACTATGGCTACACCTTC. Translated, it gives CATSEGQNYGYTF.

This sequence joins TRBV2 and TRBJ1-6; D unresolved. The V gene's germline CDR1 is SNHLY and CDR2 FYNNEI. The CDR3 loop spans 14 amino acids. Trimming took off 6 bases at V and 8 bases at J, with 14 bases between the two ends. CDR3 amino acids: CASRETWGDSPLHF. CDR3 nucleotides: TGTGCCAGCAGAGAAACCTGGGGAGATTCACCCCTCCACTTT.

In this sample, this clone turned up once. The chain is built from TRBV18 and TRBJ1-6, with D perhaps TRBD1 (5 bases). Germline CDR1 KGHSH, CDR2 LQKENI. Trimming left V 3 bases short and J 3 bases short, with 15 bases between. This CDR3 has 17 amino acids. DNA of the CDR3: TGTGCCAGCTCACCGGGCCCTGGACAAGACTATAATTCACCCCTCCACTTT. This encodes CASSPGPGQDYNSPLHF.

This clone is a singleton in its sample. The chain uses TRBV5-1 and TRBJ1-1; D perhaps matches TRBD1 (5 bases). Trimming removed 1 base from V and 10 bases from J, with 17 bases in between. The CDR3 spans 14 residues. Germline assignment: CDR1 SGHRS and CDR2 YFSETQ. In nucleotides, the CDR3 is TGCGCCAGCAGCTTGACGCCCCAGGGTGGAGGAGCTTTCTTT. Protein: CASSLTPQGGGAFF.

In this sample, this clone turned up once. This chain connects TRBV7-8 to TRBJ1-5; TRBD1 matches at 7 bases. The J segment lost 14 bases and the V segment lost 1 base, leaving 11 bases of the junction unmatched. Germline loops: CDR1 SGHVS, CDR2 FQNEAQ. The CDR3 runs 14 residues. The CDR3 protein is CASSLERYRGSEHF. Written as DNA, the CDR3 is TGTGCCAGCAGCTTAGAGCGGTACAGGGGATCGGAGCATTTT. Using reference TRBV7-8 and TRBJ1-5 for the parts outside the CDR3, the full variable domain is GAGVSQSPRYKVAKRGQDVALRCDPISGHVSLFWYQQALGQGPEFLTYFQNEAQLDKSGLPSDRFFAERPEGSVSTLKIQRTQQEDSAVYLCASSLERYRGSEHFGDGTRLSIL.

The chain recombines TRBV6-1 with TRBJ2-3, with unresolved D. The ends were cut back, 1 base at V and 2 bases at J, with 1 base in the middle. Germline lookup yields CDR1 MNHNS and CDR2 SASEGT. CDR3 size: 12 residues. The CDR3 DNA sequence: TGTGCCAGCAGTGAAGACACAGATACGCAGTATTTT. Amino acids: CASSEDTDTQYF.

V and J are TRBV5-1 and TRBJ1-4; D unresolved. CDR1 SGHRS and CDR2 YFSETQ come from the germline V gene. This CDR3 contains 12 residues. The V end was cut by 1 base, the J end by 7 bases, with 5 bases between. CDR3 amino acids: CASSLTGEKLFF. In nucleotides, the CDR3 is TGCGCCAGCAGCTTGACGGGTGAAAAACTGTTTTTT.

The CDR3 coding sequence is TGTGCCAGCAGCCGAGGGACAGGGGGCGACACTGAAGCTTTCTTT. Its translation is CASSRGTGGDTEAFF. This sequence joins TRBV4-2 and TRBJ1-1, with 12 nucleotides matching TRBD1. CDR3 length equals 15 residues. Germline assignment: CDR1 LGHNA and CDR2 YNFKEQ. The junction had 3 bases not matched to a gene; V was cut back by 4 bases and J by 3 bases.